A selection of T cell receptor beta chains follows, all from one sample in a study of blood T cell repertoires in COVID-19. Clones were read by immunoSEQ multiplex PCR, and TCRdb kept only the in-frame ones, dropping some. The table shows around 130,000 clones, with 85% to 90% occurring only once. Sequenced input: peripheral blood. The receptors derive from a man aged 65 to 79 with active or convalescent COVID-19. CDR3s include the opening cysteine and the closing phenylalanine or tryptophan. The order of the fields is clone size, V gene, D gene, J gene, CDR3 protein, CDR3 DNA. The D gene is left open where the match is weak. Size values are once, few and many counts, or a class for expanded clones, and some rows have none.

clone size: .; V gene: TRBV6-5; D gene: TRBD2; J gene: TRBJ2-5; CDR3 protein: CATRLAGVETQYF; CDR3 DNA: TGTGCCACACGGCTAGCGGGAGTTGAGACCCAGTACTTC
clone size: .; V gene: TRBV12-5; D gene: .; J gene: TRBJ1-1; CDR3 protein: CASGLPLFRVCGFMNTEAFF; CDR3 DNA: TGTGCTAGTGGTTTGCCCCTGTTCCGAGTATGCGGGTTCATGAACACTGAAGCTTTCTTT
clone size: .; V gene: TRBV28; D gene: .; J gene: TRBJ2-1; CDR3 protein: CASTSPNGGDRNEQFF; CDR3 DNA: TGTGCCAGCACCTCCCCCAATGGAGGGGATAGGAATGAGCAGTTCTTC
clone size: .; V gene: TRBV24-1; D gene: .; J gene: TRBJ1-5; CDR3 protein: CATSAGWDQPQHF; CDR3 DNA: TGTGCCACCAGTGCGGGGTGGGATCAGCCCCAGCATTTT
clone size: .; V gene: TRBV3-1/TRBV3-2; D gene: TRBD1; J gene: TRBJ1-2; CDR3 protein: CASSQGDRGLYGYTF; CDR3 DNA: TGTGCCAGCAGCCAAGGGGACAGGGGGCTTTATGGCTACACCTTC
clone size: .; V gene: TRBV3-1/TRBV3-2; D gene: .; J gene: TRBJ1-2; CDR3 protein: CASSQGQINYGYTF; CDR3 DNA: TGTGCCAGCAGCCAAGGACAGATTAACTATGGCTACACCTTC
clone size: once; V gene: TRBV27; D gene: TRBD2; J gene: TRBJ2-7; CDR3 protein: CASSPGTSPYEQYF; CDR3 DNA: TGTGCCAGCAGCCCCGGGACTAGCCCCTACGAGCAGTACTTC
clone size: once; V gene: TRBV19; D gene: TRBD1; J gene: TRBJ2-5; CDR3 protein: CASSGTVVETQYF; CDR3 DNA: TGTGCCAGTAGTGGGACAGTTGTGGAGACCCAGTACTTC
clone size: .; V gene: TRBV3-1/TRBV3-2; D gene: .; J gene: TRBJ2-1; CDR3 protein: CASSQDIGKQFF; CDR3 DNA: TGTGCCAGCAGCCAAGACATCGGGAAGCAGTTCTTC
clone size: once; V gene: TRBV6-5; D gene: TRBD1; J gene: TRBJ1-4; CDR3 protein: CASRDRGNSEKLFF; CDR3 DNA: TGTGCCAGCAGGGACAGGGGTAATAGTGAAAAACTGTTTTTT
clone size: once; V gene: TRBV11-1; D gene: .; J gene: TRBJ1-4; CDR3 protein: CASSFGPEKKLFF; CDR3 DNA: TGTGCCAGCAGCTTTGGTCCGGAGAAAAAACTGTTTTTT
clone size: .; V gene: TRBV19; D gene: .; J gene: TRBJ1-5; CDR3 protein: CASKDSGLTVGQPQHF; CDR3 DNA: TGTGCCAGTAAAGACTCGGGGTTGACGGTAGGACAGCCCCAGCATTTT